The sample holds a few counts of the clone carrying this TCR beta chain. This specimen comes from a study of blood T cell repertoires in COVID-19. Looking at the study overall: Acute-phase and convalescent COVID-19 samples originated in the United States, Italy and Spain. T cells, B-cell-depleted T cells, or PBMCs provided the cDNA or gDNA that served as material.

Study processing details: Using reference gene primer amplification, nucleated cell counts were estimated. Assay: immunoSEQ multiplex PCR; the TCRdb copy retains only in-frame clones and omits some. The DNA gave D and trimming, while V, J and clone size come from that table. The data contain around 380,000 clones, roughly 86% of them seen just once; the ten biggest clones take up approximately 1%. V lost 8 bases, J lost 2 bases, and 3 bases stayed unmatched. CDR1 is MDHEN, CDR2 SYDVKM, per germline. CDR3 length: 12 amino acids. The chain recombines TRBV28 with TRBJ2-7; TRBD2 agrees at 7 bases. This sequence originates from a human donor with acute or convalescent COVID-19. The donor label of this sample is uncertain. The sample consisted of peripheral blood. The CDR3 loop reads CASGREAYEQYF. The CDR3 DNA reads as TGTGCCAGCGGGAGGGAGGCCTACGAGCAGTACTTC.